This T cell receptor beta chain was recorded in a study of cytomegalovirus exposure and HLA in healthy donors. Whole-study results and caveats: Altogether, 150 or so TCR beta chains were recorded as cytomegalovirus-associated.

TCRdb keeps only in-frame clones here, not all; method: immunoSEQ multiplex PCR. The sample shows fewer than 250,000 clones, 83% of them seen only once. The validation cohort, a group of 120 subjects, included the donors and was separate from the roughly 720-subject first cohort. Turning to this clone: Antigen: not known.

V lost 4 bases to trimming and J lost 7 bases, with 7 bases between them. The CDR3 runs to 11 residues. Germline-derived CDR1 and CDR2 are MDHEN and SYDVKM. The receptor comes from a young woman in good health and CMV-seronegative. Sequencing used PBMCs. The V and J genes are TRBV28 and TRBJ1-2; D is ambiguous. DNA for the CDR3: TGTGCCAGCAGTTCGAGGCGTGGCTACACCTTC. Translation: CASSSRRGYTF.